This section outlines one TCR beta chain sequence together with its context. Produced via immunoSEQ multiplex PCR; TCRdb's table is partial and in-frame only. The sample lists about 40,000 clones, nearly 90% occurring once. The sample comes from a study of T cell changes during pregnancy in multiple sclerosis. CDR3 length equals 14 residues. V lost 1 base and J lost 4, with 8 bases in between. Germline CDR1 and CDR2: SGHTA and FQGNSA. Sequences were derived from CD4+ T cells from peripheral blood mononuclear cells, sampled in the first trimester of pregnancy. This sequence joins TRBV7-2 and TRBJ1-5; a weak D match, TRBD1 (5 bases). The sequence was collected from a female donor with multiple sclerosis, enrolled in a pregnancy study. CDR3 coding DNA: TGTGCCAGCAGCTTAGACAGGCTTAATCAGCCCCAGCATTTT. Protein: CASSLDRLNQPQHF.